The text below deals with one TCR beta chain. Its antigen is undetermined. The data stem from a study of early T cells in non-severe SARS-CoV-2 infection. Study findings and constraints: Comparison of clonotypes with VDJdb favored anti-spike CD8 responses while missing private and CD4 specificities.

The CDR3 is made up of 15 amino acids. Looked up from germline, CDR1 is MDHEN and CDR2 is SYDVKM. Trimming took 5 bases from V and 4 from J; bases not matched to a gene: 5. In the library, individual cDNA molecules carried attached unique molecular identifiers. TCRdb reanalysed the 5' RACE reads using MiXCR and keeps one entry per CDR3 protein. Of tens of thousands of distinct CDR3 sequences detected, less than 15% appear once; the ten largest clones hold about 6.1%. This receptor was taken from an adult who was a healthcare worker with PCR-confirmed SARS-CoV-2 infection or an uninfected control (not recorded which). The sequencing input was whole blood. This rearrangement joins TRBV28 to TRBJ2-3, with 11 nucleotides matching TRBD2. The CDR3, as DNA: TGTGCCAGCAGTACGACTAGCGGGATTCCAGATACGCAGTATTTT. It translates to CASSTTSGIPDTQYF.